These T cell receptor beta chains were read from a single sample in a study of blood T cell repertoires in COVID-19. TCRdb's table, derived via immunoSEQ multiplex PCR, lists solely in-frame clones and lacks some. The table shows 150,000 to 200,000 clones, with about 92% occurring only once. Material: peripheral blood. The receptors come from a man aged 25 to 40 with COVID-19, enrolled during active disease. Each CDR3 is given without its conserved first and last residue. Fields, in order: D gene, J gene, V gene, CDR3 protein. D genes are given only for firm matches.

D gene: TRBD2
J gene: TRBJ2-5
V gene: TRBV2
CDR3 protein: ASSDGTSGLETQY

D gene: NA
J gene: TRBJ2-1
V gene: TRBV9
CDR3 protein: ASSAGTLGSYNEQF

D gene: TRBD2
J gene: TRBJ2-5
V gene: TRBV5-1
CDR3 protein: ASTSILAGAGETQY

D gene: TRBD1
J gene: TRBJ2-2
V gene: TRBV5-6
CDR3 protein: ASSFGQAIYTPTGELF

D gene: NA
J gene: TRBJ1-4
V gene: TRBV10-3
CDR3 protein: ATRVTANEKLF

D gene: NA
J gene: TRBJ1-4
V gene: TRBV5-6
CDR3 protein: ASSSGEGNEKLF

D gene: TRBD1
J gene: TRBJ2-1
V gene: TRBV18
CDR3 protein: ASSPDRTGAGNEQF

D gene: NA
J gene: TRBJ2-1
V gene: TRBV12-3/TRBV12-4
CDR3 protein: ASSFDSRNEQF

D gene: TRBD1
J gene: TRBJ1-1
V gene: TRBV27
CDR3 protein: ASSPLHRGRGVNTEAF

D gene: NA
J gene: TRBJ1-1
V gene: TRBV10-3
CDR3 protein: AIREMGGRVTEAF

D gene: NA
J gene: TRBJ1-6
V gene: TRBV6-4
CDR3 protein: ASSDKQGSYNSPLH

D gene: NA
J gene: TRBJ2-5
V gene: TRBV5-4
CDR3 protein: ASSSGTSKETQY

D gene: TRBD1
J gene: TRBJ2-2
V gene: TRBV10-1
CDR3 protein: ASSGPFTGTGGANTGELF

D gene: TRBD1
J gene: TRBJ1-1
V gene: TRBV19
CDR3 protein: ASSIRARGQWGTEAF

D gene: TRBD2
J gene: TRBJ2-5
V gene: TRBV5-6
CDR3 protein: ASSSWSGRMKTQY

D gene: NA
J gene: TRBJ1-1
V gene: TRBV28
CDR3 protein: ASSFRGRTNTEAF

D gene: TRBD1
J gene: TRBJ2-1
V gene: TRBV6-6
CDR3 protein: ASIRDRGRNEQF

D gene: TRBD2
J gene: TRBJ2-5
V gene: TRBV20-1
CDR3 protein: SASIETSPGEAQY

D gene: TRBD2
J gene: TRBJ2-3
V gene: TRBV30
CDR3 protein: AWSAPGLEPGDTQY

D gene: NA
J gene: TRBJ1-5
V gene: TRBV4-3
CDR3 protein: ASSLGQYNQPQH

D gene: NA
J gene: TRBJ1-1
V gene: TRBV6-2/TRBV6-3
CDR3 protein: ASSQWGMNTEAF

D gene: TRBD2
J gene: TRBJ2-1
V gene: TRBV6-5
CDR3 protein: ASSSGLAGDGQF

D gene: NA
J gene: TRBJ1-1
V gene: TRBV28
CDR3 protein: ASSFGFRGGGTEAF

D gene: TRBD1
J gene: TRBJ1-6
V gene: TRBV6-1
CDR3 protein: ASSEDPQGPVSPLH

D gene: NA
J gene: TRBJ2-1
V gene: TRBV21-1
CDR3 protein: ASSTTTSGSLDEQF

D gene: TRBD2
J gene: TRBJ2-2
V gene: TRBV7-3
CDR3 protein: ASSLGLAENTGELF

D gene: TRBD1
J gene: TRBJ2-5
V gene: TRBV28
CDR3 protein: ASSFRGREGETQY